Detailed here is one T cell receptor (beta chain). The specificity of this receptor is unknown. Per-nucleotide qualities are absent, and no much larger clonotype sits a single base away. The data were taken from a study of shared clonotypes between healthy human individuals (dated by TCRdb to 2020 to 2021). A note on the overall study: A couple of women and a few men aged 18 to 49 years were included in the cohort. For each donor, CD4 naive and CD4 memory were each run on three plates, CD8 naive on two plates, and CD8 memory on one plate. To estimate repertoire size and how much clonotypes are shared between individuals, the study performed deep sequencing of blood TCR repertoires from roughly five healthy adults. To increase sequencing depth and limit assay-specific biases, TCR repertoire library preparation and sequencing were carried out by different laboratories using diverse techniques. Per donor, leukapheresis produced somewhere between about 0.94 and 8.9 billion PBMCs. Overall results and qualifications from the work: Clonotypes shared by all four sorted-subset donors showed higher generation probabilities than non-shared clonotypes. When a handful of donors were compared, the shared fraction of clonotypes was around 5.1% for naive CD4, 3.5% to 4% for naive CD8, more than 2% for memory CD4, and less than 0.45% for memory CD8. Incomplete sequencing was indicated by rarefaction of sorted-subset datasets, despite the large sequencing depth. Because the study included a small number of donors, the genetic and exposure-history diversity represented was limited. Pairwise subsampling led to the expectation that sequencing depth would affect the degree of clonotype sharing among donors. Sampling was restricted to blood, and TCR repertoires in tissues likely differ from the TCR repertoires found in blood. Naive subsets generally had larger estimated clonotype richness than memory subsets did.

CD8 naive samples were obtained by positive selection for CCR7 among CD45RO-negative cells, yielding a CD45RA+CCR7+ population from which TemRA cells were excluded. The donors were healthy, HIV-negative adults who had no recently reported acute infections or vaccinations. Every donor was a Caucasian adult living in Nashville, Tennessee, USA. Blood was collected by leukapheresis, and PBMCs were isolated by Ficoll-Histopaque density gradient centrifugation and then cryopreserved in liquid nitrogen vapor phase. Analytical flow cytometry was used to check the purity and quantity of every magnetically sorted T cell population. Genomic DNA was isolated from every sorted fraction and measured by UV absorbance on a Nanodrop 2000c. The germline ends are 11 bases apart after V is trimmed by 5 bases and J by 9 bases. The CDR1 and CDR2 encoded by the germline V gene are SGHTS and YDEGEE. Reading from cysteine to phenylalanine, the CDR3 counts 11 amino acids. Only the CDR3 DNA is retained, 33 bases long and in frame from the first base.

Using the deep immunoSEQ assay, TCR CDR3 regions were amplified from genomic DNA by multiplex PCR. Extracted genomic DNA from each cell subset was distributed evenly across all wells of several immunoSEQ 96-well plates, and each plate was treated as a replicate. Each replicate PCR for sorted subsets received around 0.2 ug genomic DNA, equal to roughly 33,000 T cell genomes. Purified libraries were quantified with a Qubit 3.0 fluorometer, sized on a Bioanalyzer 2100, and re-quantified with the KAPA Library Quantification kit. Each immunoSEQ 96-well plate was sequenced on its own single-read 150-cycle Illumina NextSeq 550 flow cell. Under the source paper's analysis protocol: Because the immunoSEQ output included only junctional sequences and no quality scores, the filtering could not be the same as the filtering used for full-length reads. Sequences were annotated with PyIR, a Python wrapper for IgBLAST v1.9, using IMGT germline references to assign V/J genes and CDR3. Any read was removed if the V/J assignment was weak (E-value above 1e-6), the CDR3 was missing, or the read contained stop codons, out-of-frame junctions, or ambiguous translated residues. V3J clonotypes were defined as sequences sharing an identical inferred V gene, J gene, and CDR3 amino acid sequence. To compute the percentage overlap between repertoires, the number of shared unique clonotypes was divided by the size of the smaller repertoire. Repertoire richness was assessed with RTK rarefaction, the Chao1 estimator, and Recon v2.1 estimates of unobserved clonotypes. Generation probabilities were computed with OLGA for all TCRbeta clonotypes obtained by the gDNA method from a few donors. TCRdb stores this immuneACCESS table with in-frame sequences only. Part of the clones is absent; in the studies checked, under half of the shortfall reflects unresolved V genes, and no reason is known for the rest. V and J calls and clone size follow that table, whereas D and trimming were derived from the DNA. Within this sample are some 2,000,000 clones, with about 95% of them counted one time only. The ten largest clones add up to 0.9% to 1.3% of the sample.

The sequence came from a man between 18 and 29 years old in good health. Recombination linked TRBV5-8 to TRBJ2-5; the D gene assignment is ambiguous. The specimen sequenced was naive CD8+ T cells sorted from blood. Per the publication, the cell subset or site label means: CD45RA+CCR7+. The DNA sequence is as follows: TGTGCCAGCAGTCCACCGGTGGCCCAGTACTTC. Translated, this gives CASSPPVAQYF.